The TCR beta chain under discussion was sequenced for a study of cytomegalovirus exposure and HLA in healthy donors (dated by TCRdb to 2016 to 2017). About the full investigation: According to a later analysis, one platform produced both the approximately 110 validation repertoires and the 666 repertoires of the first cohort. The study aimed to test whether signatures of past pathogen exposure could be identified by cataloging public T cell receptors. Besides the first cohort of under 700 subjects, a separate validation cohort made up of over 95 different subjects was used. To predict cytomegalovirus infection status, the study combined high-throughput TCR immunosequencing, statistical association of individual TCRs with disease status, and machine learning.

Details on this clone: Its antigen is currently not known. Base qualities were left out, and no much larger clone turns up one base away.

The donors were included in the validation cohort of over a hundred subjects, a group kept apart from the roughly 700-subject first cohort. Library preparation used the immunoSEQ multiplex PCR assay. The study's own analysis went as follows. A statistical classification framework was developed to diagnose cytomegalovirus status using the catalog of TCR beta chain sequences. Drawn from immuneACCESS, this table holds only the in-frame rearrangements with V and J called that TCRdb kept. Clones are partly lost; checked studies trace under half to an unresolved V gene and leave the rest unexplained. Clone size and V and J calls were adopted from that table, with D and trimming inferred from the DNA. The sample includes 200,000 to 250,000 clones, with 75% to 90% observed a single time. The biggest ten clones account for about 6% of the sample. Results the study describes overall, beyond this receptor: According to the authors, the approach could potentially be generalized to other disease states and immunological phenotypes. The validation cohort had no HLA typing available for a later analysis, so co-occurrence within that cohort was assessed over all 130 or so repertoires. Most TCR sequences were observed very rarely across donors, whereas some public TCRs were present in many individuals. In a later analysis, TCRs clustered in the first cohort were found to also tend to co-occur in the 120 validation repertoires, with approximately 94% of cluster scores above 0. In the study, 150 to 200 TCR beta chains were listed as associated with cytomegalovirus. In both the original and validation cohorts, the classifier was reported to diagnose cytomegalovirus status with high specificity and sensitivity. In vitro tests confirmed that a few of the cytomegalovirus-associated TCR beta chains recognize cytomegalovirus antigens.

The source material was PBMCs. The source is a woman aged 18-29 years in good health and CMV-seronegative.

The DNA sequence follows: TGCGCCAGCAGCCAAGACCCAAAAGTTTTGCGGGACCGGGGTGCCGAGCAGTACTTC. The translation is CASSQDPKVLRDRGAEQYF. The chain is made from TRBV4-1 and TRBJ2-7; TRBD2 is possibly the D segment (6 matching bases). V loses 0 bases of germline sequence and J loses 6 bases, and the interval between the two ends is 27 bases. The germline V gene specifies MGHRA as CDR1 and YSYEKL as CDR2. Spanning cysteine to phenylalanine, the CDR3 consists of 19 amino acids. Only the CDR3 DNA stays, 57 bases, in frame from base 1.